This section outlines one TCR beta chain sequence together with its context. Its target is not known. Researchers built TCR beta libraries using quantitative 5'-RACE with molecular barcodes. MiXCR, applied by TCRdb to the 5' RACE reads, yields one record per CDR3 protein. The table includes just under 550,000 distinct CDR3 sequences, roughly 13% detected once. The data stem from a study of CD8 T cells in ankylosing spondylitis. The germline V gene has CDR1 SEHNR and CDR2 FQNEAQ (reference sequence). The CDR3 contains 14 residues. V gave up 6 bases and J gave up 8 bases, with 17 bases separating them. Study-wide findings and caveats: Disease-linked clones reportedly showed significant enrichment in matched ankylosing spondylitis synovial fluid. Roughly 8 highly homologous variants formed a TCR beta motif that appeared characteristic of ankylosing spondylitis blood. Disease-linked clones were found to be CD8+ and relatively rare in peripheral blood.

The TCR comes from a male donor with ankylosing spondylitis. The chain joins TRBV7-9 to TRBJ2-1, with D unclear. The sample taken for sequencing was blood, either unsorted or a sorted T cell fraction (not recorded which). In nucleotides, the CDR3 is TGTGCCAGCAGGCCCACCCTAACTCTAGATGAGCAGTTCTTC. This codes for CASRPTLTLDEQFF.